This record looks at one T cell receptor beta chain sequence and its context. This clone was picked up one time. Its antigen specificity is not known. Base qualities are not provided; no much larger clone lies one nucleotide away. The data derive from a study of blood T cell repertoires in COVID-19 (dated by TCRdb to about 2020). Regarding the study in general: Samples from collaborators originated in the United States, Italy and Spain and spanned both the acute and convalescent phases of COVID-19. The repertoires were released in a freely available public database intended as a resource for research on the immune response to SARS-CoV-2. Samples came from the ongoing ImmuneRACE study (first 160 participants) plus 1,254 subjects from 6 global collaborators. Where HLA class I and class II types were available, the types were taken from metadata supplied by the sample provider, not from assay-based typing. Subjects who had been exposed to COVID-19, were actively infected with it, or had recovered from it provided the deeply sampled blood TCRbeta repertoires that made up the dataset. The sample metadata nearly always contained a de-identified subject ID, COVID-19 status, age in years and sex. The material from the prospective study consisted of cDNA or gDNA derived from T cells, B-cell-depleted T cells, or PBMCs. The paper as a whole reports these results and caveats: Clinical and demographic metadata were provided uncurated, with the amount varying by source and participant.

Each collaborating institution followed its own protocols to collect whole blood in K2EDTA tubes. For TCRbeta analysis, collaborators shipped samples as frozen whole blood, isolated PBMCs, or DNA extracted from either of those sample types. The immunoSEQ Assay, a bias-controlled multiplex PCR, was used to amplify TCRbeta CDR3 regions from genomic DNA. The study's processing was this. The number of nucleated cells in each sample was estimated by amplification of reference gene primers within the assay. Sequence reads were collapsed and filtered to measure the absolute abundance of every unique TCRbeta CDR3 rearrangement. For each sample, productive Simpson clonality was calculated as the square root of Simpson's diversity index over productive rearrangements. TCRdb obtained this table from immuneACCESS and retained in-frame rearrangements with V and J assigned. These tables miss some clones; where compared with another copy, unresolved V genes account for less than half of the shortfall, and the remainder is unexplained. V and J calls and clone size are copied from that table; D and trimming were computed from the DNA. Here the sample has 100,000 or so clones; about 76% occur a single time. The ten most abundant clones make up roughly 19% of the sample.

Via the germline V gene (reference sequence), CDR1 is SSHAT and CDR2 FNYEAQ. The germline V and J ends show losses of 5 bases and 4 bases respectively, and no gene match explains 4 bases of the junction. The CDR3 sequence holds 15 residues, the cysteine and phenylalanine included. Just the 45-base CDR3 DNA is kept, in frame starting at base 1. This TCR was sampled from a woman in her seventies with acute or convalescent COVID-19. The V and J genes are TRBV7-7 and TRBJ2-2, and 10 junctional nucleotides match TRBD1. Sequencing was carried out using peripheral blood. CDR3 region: CASSNRDRGTGELFF. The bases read TGTGCCAGCAGCAACCGGGACAGGGGCACCGGGGAGCTGTTTTTT. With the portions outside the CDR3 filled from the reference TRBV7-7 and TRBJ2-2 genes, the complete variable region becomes GAGVSQSPRYKVTKRGQDVTLRCDPISSHATLYWYQQALGQGPEFLTYFNYEAQPDKSGLPSDRFSAERPEGSISTLTIQRTEQRDSAMYRCASSNRDRGTGELFFGEGSRLTVL.